The clone carrying this T cell receptor beta chain was picked up many times. Its antigen remains unidentified. The sample is drawn from a study of post-analysis software for immune sequencing data. General observations from the study: Patients used five TRBV segments, including TRBV5-6, TRBV5-1 and TRBV20-1, more often than controls. Multiple sclerosis was associated with a significant reduction in normalized Chao1 diversity relative to controls. Samples sharing a preparation batch grouped tightly together when assessed by F measure.

Every TCR beta cDNA library bore unique molecular identifiers. Roughly 470,000 cDNA molecules came from about 1 to 10 million T cells. TCRdb itself ran the PCR reads through MiXCR, one entry per CDR3 protein. The table lists some 260,000 distinct CDR3 sequences, 36% of them singletons. This CDR3 contains 15 residues. Germline V lookup: CDR1 SGHKS, CDR2 YYEKEE (reference sequence). The ends were cut back, 4 bases at V and 7 bases at J, with 20 bases in the middle. The sequencing input was blood. The chain couples TRBV5-5 to TRBJ1-2, with D tentatively TRBD1 (6 bases). The TCR comes from a girl aged 5 to 17 with multiple sclerosis. The CDR3 bases are TGTGCCAGCAGCGTAACAACAGGGACGGGGTCTGGCTACACCTTC. Protein: CASSVTTGTGSGYTF.